The next 9 T cell receptor beta chains were all read from a single sample in a study of cytomegalovirus exposure and HLA in healthy donors. The PCR was carried out with 60 Vbeta primers and 13 Jbeta primers. The protocol was immunoSEQ multiplex PCR, while the TCRdb copy is restricted to in-frame clones and leaves out a portion. The sample has 150,000 to 200,000 clones; more than 85% are singletons. Material for sequencing was PBMCs. These receptors were collected from a woman between 18 and 30 years old in good health and CMV-seronegative.

In its sample, this clone was seen once. The chain has TRBV4-3 and TRBJ2-1, with 8 bases lining up with TRBD2. Germline lookup yields CDR1 LGHNA and CDR2 YSLEER. The length of the CDR3 is 16 residues. Trimming at V came to 0 bases and at J to 6 bases, leaving 7 bases not matched to a gene. CDR3 residues: CASSQDGLAGSNEQFF. The DNA for the CDR3 is TGCGCCAGCAGCCAAGACGGATTAGCGGGATCCAATGAGCAGTTCTTC.

This chain uses TRBV15 with TRBJ2-5; 7 bases align to TRBD2. Germline values: CDR1 LNHNV, CDR2 YYDKDF (reference sequence). The CDR3 totals 17 residues. Germline trimming cut 0 bases from V and 4 bases from J; bases unmatched to any gene: 11. The CDR3, as DNA: TGTGCCACCAGCAGAGATGGTTCTAGCGGTGGGGTAGAGACCCAGTACTTC. Translating it yields CATSRDGSSGGVETQYF.

V is TRBV19 and J is TRBJ1-2; TRBD1 aligns across 9 bases. The length of the CDR3 is 15 residues. Germline loops: CDR1 LNHDA, CDR2 SQIVND (reference sequence). V dropped 4 bases and J dropped 4; count of bases not matched to a gene: 7. CDR3 sequence (DNA): TGTGCCAGTAGTAACCTGGGACAGGGAAGCTATGGCTACACCTTC. Translating it yields CASSNLGQGSYGYTF.

This clone was recorded once. The chain links TRBV7-3 to TRBJ2-1; 9 bases line up with TRBD1. Looked up from germline, CDR1 is SGHTA and CDR2 is FQGTGA. CDR3 length: 14 residues. V trimming: 2 bases; J trimming: 8 bases; junction bases outside the gene matches: 4. The CDR3 reads CASSLWDRADEQFF. The DNA of the CDR3 is TGTGCCAGCAGCTTATGGGACAGGGCCGATGAGCAGTTCTTC.

This CDR3 is CASSLLAVAGANEQFF. CDR3 DNA: TGTGCCAGTAGTCTCCTGGCTGTAGCGGGGGCAAATGAGCAGTTCTTC. The gene calls are TRBV19 and TRBJ2-1; 9 nucleotides line up with TRBD2. With 5 bases clipped from V and 7 bases from J, the junction kept 12 bases outside the gene matches. The germline V gene encodes CDR1 LNHDA and CDR2 SQIVND (reference sequence). There are 16 residues in the CDR3.

The chain's CDR3 is CASFRAYEQFF. The CDR3 coding sequence is TGTGCCAGCTTTCGAGCGTATGAGCAGTTCTTC. This chain connects TRBV21-1 to TRBJ2-1; the D call TRBD2 from the table was never checked on the DNA. TRBV21-1 is a listed pseudogene. The CDR3 length is 11 residues.

This clone was seen a handful of times. This CDR3 is CASSSLINEQFF. The CDR3 nucleotides read TGTGCCAGCAGTTCCCTTATCAATGAGCAGTTCTTC. The chain is built from TRBV28 and TRBJ2-1; D is ambiguous. The CDR3 extends over 12 amino acids. Germline V gives CDR1 MDHEN, CDR2 SYDVKM. Trimming cost V 4 bases and J 6 bases, with 7 bases left between them. The whole variable domain, remainder taken from reference TRBV28 and TRBJ2-1, is DVKVTQSSRYLVKRTGEKVFLECVQDMDHENMFWYRQDPGLGLRLIYFSYDVKMKEKGDIPEGYSVSREKKERFSLILESASTNQTSMYLCASSSLINEQFFGPGTRLTVL.

This clone was observed once. V usage is TRBV10-1 and J usage is TRBJ2-2, with TRBD1 matching over 12 bases. Germline V gene lookup returns CDR1 WNHNN and CDR2 SYGVQD (reference sequence). Losses at the gene ends were 10 bases for V and 5 bases for J; bases not matched to a gene: 5. The CDR3 loop spans 14 amino acids. CDR3 coding DNA: TGCGCCACATCGGGACAGGGGGCGACCGGGGAGCTGTTTTTT. This sequence encodes CATSGQGATGELFF.

The rearrangement links TRBV5-5 to TRBJ2-7; 9 nucleotides align to TRBD1. Germline CDR1 and CDR2: SGHKS and YYEKEE (reference sequence). The CDR3 runs 14 residues. With 5 bases clipped from V and 4 bases from J, the junction kept 7 bases outside the gene matches. DNA for the CDR3: TGTGCCAGCAGAACTGGGACAGGGAGATACGAGCAGTACTTC. It specifies CASRTGTGRYEQYF.